Shown below are 30 T cell receptor beta chains from a single sample sequenced in a study of cytomegalovirus exposure and HLA in healthy donors. The PCR used 60 Vbeta and 13 Jbeta primers. The repertoire was sequenced with immunoSEQ multiplex PCR; TCRdb's copy has only in-frame clones and lacks some. There are roughly 100,000 clones in the sample; around 75% occur only once, and around 2.1% lies in the top ten. The sequencing sample was made of PBMCs. The receptors come from a young man in good health and CMV-seronegative.

The chain is built from TRBV7-8 and TRBJ2-7; no clear D. The CDR3 has 14 amino acids. Trimming removed 3 bases at V and 0 bases at J, with 9 bases between. Germline V CDR1 and CDR2: SGHVS, FQNEAQ. The DNA of the CDR3 is TGTGCCAGCAGCTTTACCGCGGCCTCCTACGAGCAGTACTTC. As protein: CASSFTAASYEQYF.

The CDR3 loop reads CASKTPGDSNEKLFF. CDR3 bases: TGTGCCAGCAAGACCCCCGGGGACAGTAATGAAAAACTGTTTTTT. The V gene is TRBV6-5, the J gene TRBJ1-4, with 7 bases matching TRBD1. The germline gives CDR1 MNHEY, CDR2 SVGAGI. CDR3 size: 15 residues. V shed 7 bases, J shed 4 bases, and the junction held 9 bases outside the gene matches.

This clone was picked up a small number of times. A read error may produce the germline difference seen at one junction end. The rearrangement joins TRBV6-5 to TRBJ1-2, with 8 bases lining up with TRBD1. CDR3 length: 12 residues. The germline gives CDR1 MNHEY, CDR2 SVGAGI. CDR3 coding DNA: TGTGCCAGCAGCCCGGACAGGGATGGGTACACCTTC. Its protein product is CASSPDRDGYTF.

On this clone itself: A clone one base away is much larger, so this may be a read error. This chain uses TRBV4-1 with TRBJ2-1, with 11 bases aligning to TRBD2. The CDR3 spans 16 residues. V shed 4 bases and J 10 bases; nucleotides not matched to a gene: 12. Germline CDR1 MGHRA, CDR2 YSYEKL. The CDR3 loop reads CASSPQPGLADYEQFF. The CDR3 DNA reads as TGCGCCAGCAGCCCCCAACCGGGACTAGCGGACTACGAGCAGTTCTTC.

V gene TRBV6-5 combines with J gene TRBJ1-3, with D possibly being TRBD1 (6 bases). Germline-derived CDR1 and CDR2 are MNHEY and SVGAGI. The CDR3 has 15 amino acids. The V end was cut by 0 bases, the J end by 2 bases, with 8 bases between. The CDR3 DNA is TGTGCCAGCAGTTACTCTTGGGGGCCTGGAAACACCATATATTTT. Translated: CASSYSWGPGNTIYF.

The chain joins TRBV7-8 to TRBJ2-1; the match to TRBD2 covers 16 bases. The germline gives CDR1 SGHVS, CDR2 FQNEAQ. V shed 2 bases, J shed 9 bases, and the junction held 13 bases outside the gene matches. The CDR3 sequence is 19 residues long. The CDR3 bases are TGTGCCAGCAGCTTATATCTTGTAACCGGGACTAGCGGGAGGGGTGAGCAGTTCTTC. Translated: CASSLYLVTGTSGRGEQFF.

The chain links TRBV11-3 to TRBJ2-1; 11 nucleotides line up with TRBD1. This CDR3 has 15 residues. The germline CDR1 and CDR2 sequences are SGHNT and YENEEA. The V gene end was trimmed by 8 bases and the J gene end by 5 bases; junction bases not matched to a gene: 8. CDR3 region: CASSGGTGGHNEQFF. CDR3 coding DNA: TGTGCCAGCTCCGGCGGGACAGGGGGACACAATGAGCAGTTCTTC.

The chain is built from TRBV6-4 and TRBJ2-3, with a weak D call TRBD1 (6 bases). V lost 0 bases, J lost 5 bases, and 12 bases lay in between. The CDR3 is made up of 15 amino acids. The germline CDR1 and CDR2 sequences are MRHNA and SNTAGT. CDR3 in DNA: TGTGCCAGCAGTGACTCTATAACAGGGCAAGATACGCAGTATTTT. Encoded protein: CASSDSITGQDTQYF.

V usage is TRBV7-2 and J usage is TRBJ2-7; 7 bases map to TRBD2. This CDR3 has 15 amino acids. After removal of 8 bases from V and 0 bases from J, the junction contained 10 bases not matched to a gene. Germline-derived CDR1 and CDR2 are SGHTA and FQGNSA. In nucleotides, the CDR3 is TGTGCCAGCGGCCTCGGCGGGGGACTCTCCTACGAGCAGTACTTC. This gives the protein CASGLGGGLSYEQYF.

CDR3 loop: CASSLSGGAIYEQYF. The CDR3, as DNA: TGTGCCAGCAGCTTATCCGGGGGGGCCATCTACGAGCAGTACTTC. V usage is TRBV11-2 and J usage is TRBJ2-7, with 8 bases aligning to TRBD2. Germline-derived CDR1 and CDR2 are SGHAT and FQNNGV. The length of the CDR3 is 15 residues. V was clipped by 2 bases and J by 3 bases; unmatched bases: 6.

The rearrangement joins TRBV4-2 to TRBJ1-3; tentative D call: TRBD1 (6 bases). From germline, CDR1 is LGHNA and CDR2 YNFKEQ. Trimming removed 0 bases from V and 0 bases from J, with 9 bases in between. This CDR3 has 16 residues. The CDR3 protein is CASSQEGTYSGNTIYF. The CDR3 DNA is TGTGCCAGCAGCCAAGAAGGGACATACTCTGGAAACACCATATATTTT.

V is TRBV15 and J is TRBJ1-5; D is unresolved. The V end lost 0 bases, the J end lost 0 bases, and 15 bases lay between the germline ends. Germline V gene data show CDR1 as LNHNV and CDR2 as YYDKDF (reference sequence). The CDR3 length is 18 residues. CDR3 sequence (DNA): TGTGCCACCAGCAGAGATTTAGGATACGACTATAGCAATCAGCCCCAGCATTTT. Translation: CATSRDLGYDYSNQPQHF.

The rearrangement links TRBV7-7 to TRBJ1-1, with 9 bases that match TRBD1. V trimming: 5 bases; J trimming: 5 bases; junction bases outside the gene matches: 3. CDR1 and CDR2 (germline): SSHAT, FNYEAQ (reference sequence). The length of the CDR3 is 13 residues. The CDR3 DNA is TGTGCCAGCAGCGTAGGACAGGGGACTGAAGCTTTCTTT. This translates into CASSVGQGTEAFF.

This clone was detected once. This chain uses TRBV2 with TRBJ2-2, with D possibly matching TRBD2 (5 bases). Germline-derived CDR1 and CDR2 are SNHLY and FYNNEI. The CDR3 consists of 14 residues. V lost 10 bases to trimming and J lost 6 bases, with 18 bases between them. In DNA form, the CDR3 reads TGTGCCACCCGGACTTTAAAAGGGCCCGGGGAGCTGTTTTTT. It is translated as CATRTLKGPGELFF.

The chain has TRBV19 and TRBJ2-2; D uncertain. V gave up 6 bases and J gave up 4 bases, with 15 bases separating them. The CDR3 totals 15 residues. From germline, CDR1 is LNHDA and CDR2 SQIVND (reference sequence). The CDR3 reads CASSPFRQATGELFF. Here the CDR3 DNA reads TGTGCCAGTAGCCCTTTCAGGCAGGCCACCGGGGAGCTGTTTTTT.

The count of this clone is one. This chain links TRBV5-1 with TRBJ2-7; TRBD1 aligns across 9 bases. V trimming: 4 bases; J trimming: 2 bases; junction bases outside the gene matches: 19. This CDR3 is 19 amino acids long. Germline V gene lookup returns CDR1 SGHRS and CDR2 YFSETQ. The CDR3, as DNA: TGCGCCAGCAGCCCGAAGACAGGGGGGGATCCCGATGCTCCCTACGAGCAGTACTTC. It translates to CASSPKTGGDPDAPYEQYF.

The chain joins TRBV19 to TRBJ2-5, with TRBD2 matching over 10 bases. CDR1 and CDR2 from the germline V gene are LNHDA and SQIVND (reference sequence). After removal of 1 base from V and 4 bases from J, the junction contained 9 bases not matched to a gene. The CDR3 is 17 residues long. This CDR3 is CASSIGVAGGLRETQYF. In DNA, the CDR3 is TGTGCCAGTAGTATAGGGGTAGCGGGAGGCCTTCGAGAGACCCAGTACTTC.

The V call is TRBV4-1, the J call TRBJ1-5, with D possibly TRBD1 on 6 matching bases. V was cut by 4 bases and J by 5 bases, with 12 bases left in between. The CDR3 has 14 amino acids. Germline V CDR1 and CDR2: MGHRA, YSYEKL. The CDR3 here is CASSRLQGYQPQHF. The CDR3 DNA sequence: TGCGCCAGCAGCCGACTACAGGGATATCAGCCCCAGCATTTT.

This sequence joins TRBV30 and TRBJ2-5, with 8 bases that match TRBD1. This CDR3 spans 12 amino acids. Germline V lookup: CDR1 GTSNPN, CDR2 SVGIG (reference sequence). V shed 5 bases, J shed 5 bases, and the junction held 4 bases outside the gene matches. The DNA of the CDR3 is TGTGCCTGGGGGACAGGTCTGGAGACCCAGTACTTC. It encodes CAWGTGLETQYF.

This clone has just one count. This chain links TRBV5-4 with TRBJ1-5; D possibly corresponds to TRBD1 (5 bases). Germline V lookup: CDR1 SGHNT, CDR2 YYREEE (reference sequence). V lost 5 bases and J lost 7, with 19 bases in between. This CDR3 spans 15 amino acids. The CDR3 coding sequence is TGTGCCAGCAGTTGGGGGGGAGGGAACGGCCAGCCCCAGCATTTT. Translating it yields CASSWGGGNGQPQHF.

Regarding this clone: In this CDR3 the conserved last residue, phenylalanine or tryptophan, is missing, so a read error is likely. Because the CDR3's place on the DNA is in doubt, the DNA is left out and the CDR3 is given as listed by TCRdb. The V and J genes are TRBV4-1 and TRBJ2-7; the table's D call, TRBD2, has no DNA check behind it. The CDR3 is made up of 9 amino acids, end residues included. The germline CDR1 and CDR2 sequences are MGHRA and YSYEKL. CDR3 loop: CASSHCVGG.

The chain recombines TRBV5-1 with TRBJ1-6; D uncertain. The CDR3 sequence is 16 residues long. CDR1 and CDR2 from the germline V gene are SGHRS and YFSETQ. V was clipped by 0 bases and J by 0 bases, with 7 bases between them. The CDR3: CASSLEESSYNSPLHF. In DNA form, the CDR3 reads TGCGCCAGCAGCTTGGAGGAGAGCTCCTATAATTCACCCCTCCACTTT.

The count of this clone is one. The rearrangement links TRBV28 to TRBJ1-2, with TRBD1 identical over 7 bases. V trimming: 5 bases; J trimming: 8 bases; junction bases outside the gene matches: 17. This CDR3 is 16 amino acids long. Germline loops: CDR1 MDHEN, CDR2 SYDVKM. The CDR3 loop is CASSPGTAAAGRGYTF. Here the CDR3 DNA reads TGTGCCAGCAGTCCTGGGACAGCGGCGGCCGGAAGGGGCTACACCTTC.

Details on this clone: The identical CDR3 is also encoded by other nucleotide sequences in the sample. The rearrangement joins TRBV9 to TRBJ2-3; TRBD1 might be the D (6 bases). The germline V gene encodes CDR1 SGDLS and CDR2 YYNGEE. Trimming pared 3 bases from V and 3 bases from J, leaving 11 bases between. There are 14 residues in the CDR3. DNA of the CDR3: TGTGCCAGCAGCGATGTCCAGGGGACAGATACGCAGTATTTT. Translating it yields CASSDVQGTDTQYF. The full variable domain, its missing parts supplied by reference TRBV9 and TRBJ2-3, is DSGVTQTPKHLITATGQRVTLRCSPRSGDLSVYWYQQSLDQGLQFLIQYYNGEERAKGNILERFSAQQFPDLHSELNLSSLELGDSALYFCASSDVQGTDTQYFGPGTRLTVL.

The CDR3 loop is CASSPRTGTYEQYF. CDR3 DNA: TGTGCCAGCAGCCCGCGGACCGGGACCTACGAGCAGTACTTC. The rearrangement joins TRBV2 to TRBJ2-7, with D possibly TRBD2 on 5 matching bases. The V and J ends lost 6 bases and 2 bases respectively, with 14 bases between them. CDR1 and CDR2 from the germline V gene are SNHLY and FYNNEI. CDR3 length: 14 residues.

This chain connects TRBV10-3 to TRBJ2-2; D perhaps matches TRBD2 (7 bases). The V gene's germline CDR1 is ENHRY and CDR2 SYGVKD. V was shortened by 3 bases and J by 7 bases, with 12 bases between the two germline ends. The CDR3 loop spans 14 amino acids. The CDR3 DNA reads as TGTGCCATCAGTGAAGGGGGGGGCGTCGGGGAGCTGTTTTTT. Translated: CAISEGGGVGELFF.

The chain combines TRBV5-4 with TRBJ1-2; tentatively, D is TRBD1 (5 bases). CDR3 length equals 17 residues. V was cut by 4 bases and J by 6 bases, with 25 bases left in between. Germline CDR1 reads SGHNT; CDR2 reads YYREEE (reference sequence). DNA for the CDR3: TGTGCCAGCAGCGCCGAAGGGGCAGCCATTACCAGTGATGGCTACACCTTC. Translation gives CASSAEGAAITSDGYTF.

J is TRBJ2-2 and V is TRBV9; no clear D. The V gene's germline CDR1 is SGDLS and CDR2 YYNGEE. Trimming took 1 base from V and 1 from J, leaving 8 bases between them. CDR3 size: 15 residues. The CDR3 sequence is CASSVSPLNTGELFF. The CDR3 bases are TGTGCCAGCAGCGTAAGCCCGTTGAACACCGGGGAGCTGTTTTTT.

This clone was detected once. The V and J genes are TRBV30 and TRBJ1-1; TRBD1 matches 9 bases. The V gene end was trimmed by 8 bases and the J gene end by 1 base; junction bases not matched to a gene: 2. From germline, CDR1 is GTSNPN and CDR2 SVGIG (reference sequence). The CDR3 is made up of 12 amino acids. CDR3 residues: CARDRANTEAFF. The CDR3 DNA reads TGTGCCAGGGACAGGGCGAACACTGAAGCTTTCTTT.

The rearrangement uses TRBV5-1 and TRBJ2-5, with 14 positions matching TRBD2. Trimming removed 3 bases from V and 4 bases from J; junction bases left unmatched: 2. Germline-derived CDR1 and CDR2 are SGHRS and YFSETQ. The CDR3 spans 15 residues. The CDR3 DNA reads TGCGCCAGCAGCTACGGACTAGCGGGAGGAGAGACCCAGTACTTC. Its protein is CASSYGLAGGETQYF.